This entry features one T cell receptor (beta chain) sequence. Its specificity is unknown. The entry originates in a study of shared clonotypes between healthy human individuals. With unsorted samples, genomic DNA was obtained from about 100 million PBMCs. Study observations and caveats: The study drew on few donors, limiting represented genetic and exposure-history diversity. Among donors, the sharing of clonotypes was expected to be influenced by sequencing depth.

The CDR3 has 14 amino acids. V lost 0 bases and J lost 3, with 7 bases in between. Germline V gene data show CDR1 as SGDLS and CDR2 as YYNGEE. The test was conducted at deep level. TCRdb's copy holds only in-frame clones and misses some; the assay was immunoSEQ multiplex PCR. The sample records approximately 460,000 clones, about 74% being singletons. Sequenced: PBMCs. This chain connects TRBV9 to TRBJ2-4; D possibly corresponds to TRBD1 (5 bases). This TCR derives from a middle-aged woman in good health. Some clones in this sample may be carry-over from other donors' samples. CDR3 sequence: CASSVGGSKNIQYF. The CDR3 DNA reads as TGTGCCAGCAGCGTAGGGGGCAGCAAAAACATTCAGTACTTC. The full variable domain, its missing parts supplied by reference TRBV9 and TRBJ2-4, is DSGVTQTPKHLITATGQRVTLRCSPRSGDLSVYWYQQSLDQGLQFLIQYYNGEERAKGNILERFSAQQFPDLHSELNLSSLELGDSALYFCASSVGGSKNIQYFGAGTRLSVL.